This T cell receptor (beta chain) was identified in a study of cytomegalovirus exposure and HLA in healthy donors. Overall study: Prior work identified around 120 million unique TCR beta sequences in around 170 million T cells.

About this clone itself: Its antigen is unknown.

Study results and caveats: Roughly uniform depth of sequencing across donors was assumed in presence/absence analyses. Several top significant clusters appeared, in a later analysis, to be linked to common viral pathogens. Analysis was carried out at a later point, and it linked a missense DCLRE1C variant to TCR beta V- and J-gene trimming.

Per germline, CDR1 MNHNS and CDR2 SASEGT. The V and J ends lost 3 bases and 3 bases respectively, with 3 bases between them. The CDR3 totals 12 residues. A multiplex PCR was run with 60 Vbeta primers and 13 Jbeta primers. Data came from immunoSEQ multiplex PCR; TCRdb stores just in-frame clones and leaves some out. This sample yields about 170,000 clones, of which approximately 80% are seen a single time; 4.8% belongs to the top ten. Specimen: PBMCs. The sequence was collected from a man between 18 and 29 years old in good health and CMV-seronegative. The chain links TRBV6-1 to TRBJ2-1; D not certain. CDR3 protein: CASSDFYNEQFF. The CDR3 bases are TGTGCCAGCAGTGACTTCTACAATGAGCAGTTCTTC.